The text below deals with one T cell receptor beta chain. What it binds is not known. Genomic DNA of each subset was evenly split across several immunoSEQ plates. This table comes from immunoSEQ multiplex PCR, and its TCRdb copy is limited to in-frame clones, with some not included. Among about 2.4 million clones listed, more than 80% were seen once. This sample is drawn from a study of shared clonotypes between healthy human individuals. Study results and limitations: Among several donors, approximately 5.4% of naive CD4 clonotypes were found in common.

Germline loops: CDR1 MGHDK, CDR2 SYGVNS. V was cut by 5 bases and J by 1 base, with 11 bases left in between. This CDR3 spans 14 amino acids. The chain links TRBV25-1 to TRBJ1-1; possible D gene TRBD1, 6 bases. Material for sequencing was naive CD4+ T cells sorted from blood. Subset: CD45RA+ positively selected. The receptor was derived from a man between 18 and 29 years old in good health. In DNA form, the CDR3 reads TGTGCCAGCAGTACCCAGGACAGGAACACTGAAGCTTTCTTT. Translation gives CASSTQDRNTEAFF.